This TCR beta chain was documented in a study of blood T cell repertoires in COVID-19. In the study overall: The analysed material was cDNA or gDNA that came from T cells, B-cell-depleted T cells, or PBMCs.

Participants were aged roughly 18 to 89 years from more than 20 US areas. Sequencing used immunoSEQ multiplex PCR; TCRdb keeps in-frame clones, though not all of them. The table lists about 480,000 clones, approximately 88% of them singletons, with about 2% in the top ten. CDR3 length: 15 residues. Germline CDR1 and CDR2: SEHNR and FQNEAQ (reference sequence). J gave up 0 bases and V 5 bases, and 7 bases lay outside the gene matches. The sample consisted of PBMCs or T cells enriched from blood (not recorded which). The clonotype was recovered from a woman in her thirties or forties who had recovered from COVID-19. The chain has TRBV7-9 and TRBJ2-7; 7 bases are shared with TRBD2. This chain's CDR3 is CASSALALSSYEQYF. The CDR3 DNA is TGTGCCAGCAGCGCACTAGCGCTTAGCTCCTACGAGCAGTACTTC.